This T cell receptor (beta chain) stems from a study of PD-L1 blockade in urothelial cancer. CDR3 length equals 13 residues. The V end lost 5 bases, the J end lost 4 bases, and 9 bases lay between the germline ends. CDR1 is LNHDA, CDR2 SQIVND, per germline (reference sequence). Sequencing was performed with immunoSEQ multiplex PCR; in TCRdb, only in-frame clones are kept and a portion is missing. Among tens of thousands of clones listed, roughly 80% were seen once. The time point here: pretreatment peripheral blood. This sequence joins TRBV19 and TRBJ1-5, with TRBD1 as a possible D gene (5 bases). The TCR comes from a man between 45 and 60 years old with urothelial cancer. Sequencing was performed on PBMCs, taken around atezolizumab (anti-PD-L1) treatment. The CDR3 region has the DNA TGTGCCAGTAGTCTTCAGGGTAATCAGCCCCAGCATTTT. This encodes CASSLQGNQPQHF.